The subject of this entry is one T cell receptor (beta chain). This clone's antigen is unknown. No quality values exist for individual bases; no much larger clone is one base distant. This sample was included in a study of T cell responses to AZD1222 COVID-19 vaccine (TCRdb year 2021). Study-wide context: AZD1222 recipients with second doses at about 4 weeks or about 12 weeks were pooled, because spike-specific TCR depth and breadth did not differ between schedules. TCR sequencing was performed for roughly 250 trial participants, of whom roughly 200 were given two doses of AZD1222 and around 25 were given two doses of MenACWY control vaccine. Enrollment into the trials was organized by age into subgroups of 18-55, 56-69 and 70-plus years, and those subgroups contained approximately 150, 30 and 60 TCR-sequenced participants, respectively. The research as a whole found: CD4 TCRs associated with the vaccine covered the entire spike protein, and the dominant responses were in regions 160-218 and 743-854. Epitopes outside the regions mutated in the B.1.351 and B.1.1.7 variants were reportedly recognized by nearly half of the unique spike-specific TCRs. No day 14 peak-response samples were available, so repertoires were characterized only after the peak T cell response. Participants were mostly white British, with more females than males. The authors suggested clonal diversity may have been underestimated. Spike-specific TCR breadth and depth rose significantly after two AZD1222 doses compared with day 0 and with MenACWY recipients. Conclusions about previously exposed vaccinees are limited, since just six AZD1222 recipients were seropositive for SARS-CoV-2 at baseline. The 56-69-year group was small, and its depth increase did not reach significance, likely because of low power.

The CDR3 spans 16 residues, from the cysteine through the phenylalanine. CDR3 DNA is the only sequence kept; it has 48 bases, read in frame from the first base. V drops 5 bases and J drops 1 base, leaving 15 bases in between. Based on the germline V gene (reference sequence), the CDR1 and CDR2 sequences are LNHDA and SQIVND. What the time point label conveys for this sample: baseline before first vaccination. Vaccinee samples came from UK trials COV001 and COV002, including a single-blind randomized controlled phase 2/3 trial of AZD1222 (ChAdOx1 nCoV-19) in healthy adults. Trial participant PBMC samples were collected at day 0 and day 28 after the second dose for TCRbeta chain sequencing. The CDR3 regions of human TCRbeta chains were analyzed by immunosequencing. The authors' analysis ran thus. TCRs in the repertoires were matched against a reference library of SARS-CoV-2-specific TCRs that had been generated with the MIRA antigen-specificity platform. Breadth was defined as the fraction of unique TCRs that were SARS-CoV-2-associated. Depth was defined as the fraction of total T cells that were SARS-CoV-2-associated. Using the MIRA data, every spike-specific TCR was mapped to the spike region that the TCR reacted to and assigned to either a CD4 or a CD8 class. Log10-transformed breadth and depth values were compared by one-way ANOVA with Sidak's multiple comparisons tests. TCRdb took over this immuneACCESS table, retaining in-frame rearrangements with V and J assigned. Such tables are incomplete; in checked studies, under half of the missing clones stem from an unresolved V gene, and the remainder is unexplained. D and trimming come from the DNA, and the V and J calls and clone size come from that table. Recorded for this sample are around 83,000 clones; approximately 90% of them occurred a single time. The ten largest clones capture around 21% of the sample.

Recombination joined TRBV19 with TRBJ1-3; TRBD1 could be the D gene, as 6 bases match. The source of this sequence is an adult in good health. The sample here was peripheral blood, taken on day 0 of AZD1222 vaccination. CDR3 protein: CASSPSGTHSGNTIYF. The DNA sequence is as follows: TGTGCCAGTAGTCCTTCCGGGACACATTCTGGAAACACCATATATTTT. The entire variable domain, with the stretches around the CDR3 drawn from the reference TRBV19 and TRBJ1-3 proteins, is DGGITQSPKYLFRKEGQNVTLSCEQNLNHDAMYWYRQDPGQGLRLIYYSQIVNDFQKGDIAEGYSVSREKKESFPLTVTSAQKNPTAFYLCASSPSGTHSGNTIYFGEGSWLTVV.